This TCR beta chain was sequenced for a study of human T cells and chemical hapten exposure. Sample time point: patch test 1, 2 weeks after DPC sensitization. The treatment is: therapeutic diphenylcyclopropenone sensitization with weekly scalp DPC. Non-pregnant alopecia patients aged 18 to 70, suitable for DPC therapy. The CDR3 spans 17 residues. V lost 4 bases and J lost 5; bases outside the gene matches: 13. Germline CDR1 and CDR2: SEHNR and FQNEAQ (reference sequence). From the RACE reads, TCRdb called clonotypes with MiXCR, one entry per CDR3 protein. The table records fewer than 400,000 distinct CDR3 sequences, around 7% of them present only once. This clonotype turned up a few times.

The rearrangement uses TRBV7-9 and TRBJ2-3; TRBD2 aligns across 9 bases. This material consisted of whole blood, taken in connection with sensitization to the hapten diphenylcyclopropenone (DPC). The receptor was derived from a young woman with alopecia areata. Some clones in this sample may be carry-over from other donors' samples. DNA of the CDR3: TGTGCCAGCAGCTCCCTTCTGGCGGGGGGGCCCGGAGATACGCAGTATTTT. It encodes CASSSLLAGGPGDTQYF.